This T cell receptor beta chain was sequenced for a study of T cells in Graves' hyperthyroidism and ophthalmopathy. The study, taken as a whole, reports: In simple terms, a model built on 13 V-J features told ophthalmopathy apart from stable hyperthyroidism.

Trimming shortened V by 0 bases and J by 3 bases, and 20 bases separated the two germline ends. In germline, CDR1 is SGHDN, CDR2 FVKESK. The CDR3 runs to 18 residues. There were TCR beta CDR3 regions amplified from RNA transcripts. The HTBI set primed first-round TCR CDR3 RT-PCR. TCRdb reprocessed the multiplex PCR reads with MiXCR, giving one entry per CDR3 protein. The sample consists of 300,000 to 450,000 distinct CDR3 sequences, roughly 14% of them appearing once. Patients aged 18 to 65 had newly diagnosed hyperthyroidism that had lasted under 2 months. The study collected blood at first hyperthyroidism diagnosis, before any ophthalmopathy symptoms arose. This clonotype was recorded many times. Its antigen remains unidentified.

The sequence came from a man aged 30-40 years with Graves' hyperthyroidism that later progressed to Graves' ophthalmopathy. V gene TRBV14 combines with J gene TRBJ1-1; D possibly corresponds to TRBD1 (5 bases). The sample taken for sequencing was blood. CDR3 in amino acids: CASSQEAPSYVGDTEAFF. Here the CDR3 DNA reads TGTGCCAGCAGCCAAGAGGCCCCCAGCTACGTGGGGGACACTGAAGCTTTCTTT.